This TCR beta chain was captured in a study of breast tumors, draining lymph nodes, adjacent tissues. Findings and caveats of the study: Data only fit, rather than demonstrated, lymph node origin of most tumor T cells.

The CDR3 extends over 14 amino acids. Germline V gene sequence: CDR1 SGHRS, CDR2 YFSETQ. TCRdb reprocessed the multiplex PCR reads via MiXCR and lists one record per CDR3 protein. The data hold 47,000 or so distinct CDR3 sequences, with about 23% observed a single time. Points on this clonotype: Its antigen is unknown. Germline is not matched at one junction end, which may reflect a read error.

The J gene is TRBJ1-1, the V gene TRBV5-1, with a tentative D call TRBD1 (5 bases). Sequencing used breast tumor tissue. This sequence was found in a female donor with breast cancer. Some clones in this sample may be carry-over from other donors' samples. DNA of the CDR3: TGCGCCAGCAGCCCGGGGCAGCCGAACACTGAGGCTTTCTTT. Its protein product is CASSPGQPNTEAFF.